This T cell receptor beta chain was sequenced during a study of siplizumab effects on memory and regulatory T cells. Overall study findings and caveats: Mappable alloreactive CD4+ clones came from Treg cells almost 70% of the time on average with siplizumab, against under 30% in controls. Siplizumab caused a significant drop in alloreactive sequences traceable to unstimulated CD4+ memory cells. Naive T cells appeared more diverse than memory cells and seemed to be major alloresponse contributors.

This CDR3 comprises 16 residues. Germline V lookup: CDR1 SGHRS, CDR2 YFSETQ. V shed 0 bases and J 2 bases; nucleotides not matched to a gene: 5. Per sample, the assay covered 80,000 to 100,000 TCR templates. Libraries were prepared by immunoSEQ multiplex PCR; TCRdb keeps only in-frame clonotypes and omits some of them. The sample shows roughly 100,000 clones, about 93% of them seen only once. In regard to this clone: Antigen: not known.

This chain connects TRBV5-1 to TRBJ2-1; TRBD2 agrees at 7 bases. The sequence came from a human donor in good health. Sequenced input: CD4+ T cells sorted from blood. The CDR3, as DNA: TGCGCCAGCAGCTTGGGGTCTAGCGGCACCTACAATGAGCAGTTCTTC. Its translation is CASSLGSSGTYNEQFF.